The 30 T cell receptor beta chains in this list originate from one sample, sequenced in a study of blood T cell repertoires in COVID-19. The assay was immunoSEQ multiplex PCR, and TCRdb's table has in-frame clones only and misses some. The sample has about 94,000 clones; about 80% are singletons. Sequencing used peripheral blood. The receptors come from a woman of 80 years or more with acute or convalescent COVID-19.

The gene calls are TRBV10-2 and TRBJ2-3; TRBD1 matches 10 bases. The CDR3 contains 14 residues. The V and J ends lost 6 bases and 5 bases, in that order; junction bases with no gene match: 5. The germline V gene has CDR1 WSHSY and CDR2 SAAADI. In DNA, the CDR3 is TGCGCCAGCAGGGGAAGGACAGGGGGAGATACGCAGTATTTT. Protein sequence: CASRGRTGGDTQYF.

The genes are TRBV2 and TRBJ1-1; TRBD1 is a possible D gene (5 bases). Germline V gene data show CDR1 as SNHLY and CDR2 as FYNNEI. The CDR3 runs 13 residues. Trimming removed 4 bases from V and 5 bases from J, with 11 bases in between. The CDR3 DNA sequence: TGTGCCAGCAGTGTTGAGCGGGGGACTGAAGCTTTCTTT. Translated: CASSVERGTEAFF.

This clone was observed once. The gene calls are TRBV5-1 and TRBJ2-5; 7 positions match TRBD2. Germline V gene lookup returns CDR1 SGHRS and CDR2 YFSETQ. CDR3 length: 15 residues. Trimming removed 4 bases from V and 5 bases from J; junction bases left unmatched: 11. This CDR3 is CASSPQVGGYETQYF. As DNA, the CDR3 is TGCGCCAGCAGCCCCCAAGTGGGGGGGTATGAGACCCAGTACTTC.

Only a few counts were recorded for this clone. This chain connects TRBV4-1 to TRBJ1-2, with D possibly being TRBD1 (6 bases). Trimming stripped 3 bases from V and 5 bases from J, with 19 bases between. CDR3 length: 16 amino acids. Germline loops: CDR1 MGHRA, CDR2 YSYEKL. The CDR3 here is CASSQPRGGRAYGYTF. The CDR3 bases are TGCGCCAGCAGCCAGCCTCGGGGGGGCCGGGCTTATGGCTACACCTTC.

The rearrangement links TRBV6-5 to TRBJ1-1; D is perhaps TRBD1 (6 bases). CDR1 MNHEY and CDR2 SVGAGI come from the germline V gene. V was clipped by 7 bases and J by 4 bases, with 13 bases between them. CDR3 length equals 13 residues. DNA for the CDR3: TGTGCCAGCAATTTACAGGGAAGCACTGAAGCTTTCTTT. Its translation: CASNLQGSTEAFF.

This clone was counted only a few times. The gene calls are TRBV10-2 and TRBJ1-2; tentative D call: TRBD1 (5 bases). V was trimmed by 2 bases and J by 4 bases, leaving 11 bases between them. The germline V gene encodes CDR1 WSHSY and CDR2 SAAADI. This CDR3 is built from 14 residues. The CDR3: CASSEKGQLYGYTF. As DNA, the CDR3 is TGCGCCAGCAGTGAGAAGGGGCAGCTCTATGGCTACACCTTC.

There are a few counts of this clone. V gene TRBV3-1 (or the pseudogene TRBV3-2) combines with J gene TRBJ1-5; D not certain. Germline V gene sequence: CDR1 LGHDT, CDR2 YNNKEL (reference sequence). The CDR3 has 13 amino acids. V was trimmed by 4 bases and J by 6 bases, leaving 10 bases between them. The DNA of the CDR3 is TGTGCCAGCAGCCCCCTTCGGGGTCAGCCCCAGCATTTT. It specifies CASSPLRGQPQHF.

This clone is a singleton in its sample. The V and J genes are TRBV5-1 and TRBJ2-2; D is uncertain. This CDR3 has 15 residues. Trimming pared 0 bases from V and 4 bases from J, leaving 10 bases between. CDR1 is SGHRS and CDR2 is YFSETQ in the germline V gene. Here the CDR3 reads CASSLVDSGTGELFF. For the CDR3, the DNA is TGCGCCAGCAGCTTGGTCGACTCGGGCACCGGGGAGCTGTTTTTT. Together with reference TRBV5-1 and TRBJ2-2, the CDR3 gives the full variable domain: KAGVTQTPRYLIKTRGQQVTLSCSPISGHRSVSWYQQTPGQGLQFLFEYFSETQRNKGNFPGRFSGRQFSNSRSEMNVSTLELGDSALYLCASSLVDSGTGELFFGEGSRLTVL.

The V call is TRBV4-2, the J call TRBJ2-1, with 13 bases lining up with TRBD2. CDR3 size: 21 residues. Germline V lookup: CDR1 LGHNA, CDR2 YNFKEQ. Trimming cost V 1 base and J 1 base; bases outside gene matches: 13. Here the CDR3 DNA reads TGTGCCAGCAGCCAAGGACCCAGACTAGCGGGAGGCCTTCGATCCTACAATGAGCAGTTCTTC. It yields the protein CASSQGPRLAGGLRSYNEQFF.

The CDR3: CASSLTLATDTQYF. The CDR3 region has the DNA TGTGCCAGCAGCTTGACACTCGCAACAGATACGCAGTATTTT. V usage is TRBV11-2 and J usage is TRBJ2-3; D ambiguous. There are 14 residues in the CDR3. The V gene's germline CDR1 is SGHAT and CDR2 FQNNGV. Deletions cut 3 bases from V and 3 bases from J, with 10 bases between.

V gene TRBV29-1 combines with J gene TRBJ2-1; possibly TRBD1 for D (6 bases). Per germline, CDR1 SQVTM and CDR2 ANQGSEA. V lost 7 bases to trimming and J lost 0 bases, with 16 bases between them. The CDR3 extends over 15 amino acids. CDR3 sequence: CSALDSPFSYNEQFF. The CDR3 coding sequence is TGCAGCGCATTGGACAGCCCCTTCTCCTACAATGAGCAGTTCTTC.

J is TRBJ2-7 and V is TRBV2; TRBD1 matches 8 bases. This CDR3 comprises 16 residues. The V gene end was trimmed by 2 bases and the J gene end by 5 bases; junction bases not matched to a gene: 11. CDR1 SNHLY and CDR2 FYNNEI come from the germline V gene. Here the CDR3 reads CASSEPGQASLNEQYF. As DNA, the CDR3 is TGTGCCAGCAGTGAACCGGGACAGGCGTCACTCAACGAGCAGTACTTC.

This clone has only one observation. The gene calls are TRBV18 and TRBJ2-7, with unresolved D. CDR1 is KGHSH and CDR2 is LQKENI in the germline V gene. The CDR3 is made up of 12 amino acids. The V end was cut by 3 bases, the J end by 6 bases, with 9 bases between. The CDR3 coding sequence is TGTGCCAGCTCACCTTCAGGTGGCGAGCAGTACTTC. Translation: CASSPSGGEQYF.

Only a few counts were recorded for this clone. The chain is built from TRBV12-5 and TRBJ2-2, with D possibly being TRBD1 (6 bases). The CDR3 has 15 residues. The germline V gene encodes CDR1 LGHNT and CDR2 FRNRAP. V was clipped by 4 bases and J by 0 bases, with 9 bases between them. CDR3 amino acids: CASGSSGANTGELFF. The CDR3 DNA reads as TGTGCTAGTGGTTCCTCAGGGGCGAACACCGGGGAGCTGTTTTTT.

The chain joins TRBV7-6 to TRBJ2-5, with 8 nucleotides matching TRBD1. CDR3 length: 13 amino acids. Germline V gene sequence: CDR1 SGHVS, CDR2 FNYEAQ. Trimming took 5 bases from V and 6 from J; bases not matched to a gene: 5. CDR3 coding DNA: TGTGCCAGCAGCCCCCGGACAGGGCAGACCCAGTACTTC. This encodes CASSPRTGQTQYF.

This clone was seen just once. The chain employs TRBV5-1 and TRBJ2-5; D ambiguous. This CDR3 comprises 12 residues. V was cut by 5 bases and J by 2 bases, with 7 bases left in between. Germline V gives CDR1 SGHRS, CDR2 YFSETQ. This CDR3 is CASSPGQETQYF. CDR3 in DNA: TGCGCCAGCAGTCCCGGGCAAGAGACCCAGTACTTC.

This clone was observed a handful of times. CDR3 in DNA: TGTGCCAGCAGAATAGAGAGGAGCTCCTACGAGCAGTACTTC. Encoded protein: CASRIERSSYEQYF. The chain employs TRBV5-4 and TRBJ2-7; D remains ambiguous. The V gene's germline CDR1 is SGHNT and CDR2 YYREEE (reference sequence). Trimming took off 5 bases at V and 0 bases at J, with 12 bases between the two ends. There are 14 residues in the CDR3.

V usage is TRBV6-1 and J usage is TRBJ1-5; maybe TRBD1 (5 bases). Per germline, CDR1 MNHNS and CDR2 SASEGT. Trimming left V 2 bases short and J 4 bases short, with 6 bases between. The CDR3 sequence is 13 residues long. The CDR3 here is CASSERGNQPQHF. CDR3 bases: TGTGCCAGCAGTGAACGGGGGAATCAGCCCCAGCATTTT.

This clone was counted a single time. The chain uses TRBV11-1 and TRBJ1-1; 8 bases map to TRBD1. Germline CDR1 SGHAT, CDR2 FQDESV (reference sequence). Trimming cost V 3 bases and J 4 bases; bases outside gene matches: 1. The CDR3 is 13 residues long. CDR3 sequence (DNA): TGTGCCAGCAGCTTGACAGGGGCCACTGAAGCTTTCTTT. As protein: CASSLTGATEAFF.

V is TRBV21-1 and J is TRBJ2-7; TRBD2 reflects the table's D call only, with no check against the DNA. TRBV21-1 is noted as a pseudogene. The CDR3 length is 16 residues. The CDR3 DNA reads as TGTGCCAGCAGCCCCCGAGCGGGGCTCACTTCGGGCGAGCAGTACTTC. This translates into CASSPRAGLTSGEQYF.

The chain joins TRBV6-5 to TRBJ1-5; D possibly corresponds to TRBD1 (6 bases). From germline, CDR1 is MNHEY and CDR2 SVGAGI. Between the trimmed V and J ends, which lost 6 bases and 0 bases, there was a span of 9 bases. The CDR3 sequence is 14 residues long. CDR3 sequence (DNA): TGTGCCAGCAGAGGGGACAATAGCAATCAGCCCCAGCATTTT. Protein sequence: CASRGDNSNQPQHF.

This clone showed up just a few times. CDR3 in DNA: TGTGCCAGCAGCTCGCGACTAGTAGGTGAGCAGTTCTTC. Translating it yields CASSSRLVGEQFF. The V call is TRBV7-2, the J call TRBJ2-1; D perhaps matches TRBD2 (6 bases). The germline V gene has CDR1 SGHTA and CDR2 FQGNSA. V was shortened by 4 bases and J by 9 bases, with 13 bases between the two germline ends. The CDR3 totals 13 residues.

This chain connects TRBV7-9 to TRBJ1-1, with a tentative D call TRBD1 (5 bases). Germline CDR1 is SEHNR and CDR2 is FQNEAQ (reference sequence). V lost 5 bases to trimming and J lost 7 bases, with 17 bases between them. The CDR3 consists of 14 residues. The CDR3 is CASSRPGGESEAFF. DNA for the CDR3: TGTGCCAGCAGCCGGCCGGGGGGAGAGAGTGAAGCTTTCTTT.

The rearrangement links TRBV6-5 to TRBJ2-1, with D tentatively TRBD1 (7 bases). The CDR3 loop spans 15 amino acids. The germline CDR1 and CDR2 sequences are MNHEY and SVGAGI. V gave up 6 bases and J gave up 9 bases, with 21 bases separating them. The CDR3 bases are TGTGCCAGCAGAGGGACAGCCGGCGGGATAAGTGAGCAGTTCTTC. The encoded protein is CASRGTAGGISEQFF.

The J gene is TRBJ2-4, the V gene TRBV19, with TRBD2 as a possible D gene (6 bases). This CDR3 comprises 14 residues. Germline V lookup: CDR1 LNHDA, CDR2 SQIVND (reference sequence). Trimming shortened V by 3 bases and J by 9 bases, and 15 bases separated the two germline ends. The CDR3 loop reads CASSMAAPGGIQYF. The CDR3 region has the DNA TGTGCCAGTAGTATGGCCGCCCCCGGGGGCATTCAGTACTTC.

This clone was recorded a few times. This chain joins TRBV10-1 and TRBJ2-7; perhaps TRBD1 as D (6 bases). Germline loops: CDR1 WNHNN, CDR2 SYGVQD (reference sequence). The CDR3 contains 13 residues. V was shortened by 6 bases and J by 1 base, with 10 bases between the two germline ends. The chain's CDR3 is CASSQGLSYEQYF. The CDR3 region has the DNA TGCGCCAGCAGCCAGGGGTTGTCCTACGAGCAGTACTTC.

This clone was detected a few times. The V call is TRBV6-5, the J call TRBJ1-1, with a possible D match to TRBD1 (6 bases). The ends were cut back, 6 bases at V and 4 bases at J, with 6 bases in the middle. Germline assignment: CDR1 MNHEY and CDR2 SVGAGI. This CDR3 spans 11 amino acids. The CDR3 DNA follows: TGTGCCAGCAGACAGGGCACTGAAGCTTTCTTT. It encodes CASRQGTEAFF.

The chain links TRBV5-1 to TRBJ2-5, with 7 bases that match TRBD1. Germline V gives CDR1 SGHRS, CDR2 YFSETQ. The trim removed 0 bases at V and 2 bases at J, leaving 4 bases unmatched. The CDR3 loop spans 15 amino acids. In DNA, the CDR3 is TGCGCCAGCAGCTTGGCAGGGGGACATCAAGAGACCCAGTACTTC. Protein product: CASSLAGGHQETQYF.

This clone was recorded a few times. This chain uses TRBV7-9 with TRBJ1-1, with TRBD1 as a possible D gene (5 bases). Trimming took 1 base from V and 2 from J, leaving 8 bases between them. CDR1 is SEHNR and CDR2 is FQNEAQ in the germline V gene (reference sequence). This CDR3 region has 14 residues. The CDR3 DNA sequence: TGTGCCAGCAGCTTAGGGGGGGTAAACACTGAAGCTTTCTTT. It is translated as CASSLGGVNTEAFF.

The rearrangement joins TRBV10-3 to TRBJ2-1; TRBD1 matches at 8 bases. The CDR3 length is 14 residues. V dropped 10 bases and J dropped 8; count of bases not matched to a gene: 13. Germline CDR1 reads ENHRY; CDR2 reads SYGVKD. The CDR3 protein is CASLRQGSLDEQFF. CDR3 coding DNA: TGTGCCAGCCTAAGACAGGGGAGTTTGGATGAGCAGTTCTTC.